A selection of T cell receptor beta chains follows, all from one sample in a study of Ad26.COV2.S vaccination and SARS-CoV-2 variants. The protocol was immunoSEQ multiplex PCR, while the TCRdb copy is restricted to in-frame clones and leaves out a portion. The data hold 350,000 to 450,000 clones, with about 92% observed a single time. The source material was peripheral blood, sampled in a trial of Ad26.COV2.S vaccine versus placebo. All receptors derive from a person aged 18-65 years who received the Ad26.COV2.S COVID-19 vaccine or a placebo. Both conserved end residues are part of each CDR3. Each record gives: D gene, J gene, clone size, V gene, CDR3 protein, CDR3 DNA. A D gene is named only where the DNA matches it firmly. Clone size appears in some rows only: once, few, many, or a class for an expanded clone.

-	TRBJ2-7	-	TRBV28	CASSFGGLRSYEQYF	TGTGCCAGCAGTTTTGGGGGGCTCCGTTCCTACGAGCAGTACTTC
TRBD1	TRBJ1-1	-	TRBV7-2	CASSYRGNTNTEAFF	TGTGCCAGCAGCTACAGGGGGAATACGAACACTGAAGCTTTCTTT
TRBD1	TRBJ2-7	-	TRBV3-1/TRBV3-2	CASSLRQGAQYF	TGTGCCAGCAGCCTAAGACAGGGCGCACAGTACTTC
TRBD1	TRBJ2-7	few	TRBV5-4	CASSRDRSSYEQYF	TGTGCCAGCAGCAGGGACAGGTCGTCCTACGAGCAGTACTTC
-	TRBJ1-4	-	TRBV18	CASSPPLEGTNEKLFF	TGTGCCAGCTCACCCCCTCTAGAGGGAACTAATGAAAAACTGTTTTTT
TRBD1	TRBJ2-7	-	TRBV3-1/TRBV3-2	CASSRVLPGQGGSYEQYF	TGTGCCAGCAGCCGAGTCCTCCCGGGACAGGGGGGCTCCTACGAGCAGTACTTC
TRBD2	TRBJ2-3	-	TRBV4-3	CASSYLTSGNTDTQYF	TGCGCCAGCAGCTACCTCACTAGCGGCAACACAGATACGCAGTATTTT
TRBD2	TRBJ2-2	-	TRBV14	CASSQGTSLAGELFF	TGTGCCAGCAGCCAAGGGACTAGCTTGGCCGGGGAGCTGTTTTTT
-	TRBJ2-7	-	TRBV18	CASSPETRDLSEQYF	TGTGCCAGCTCACCAGAGACTAGGGACTTAAGTGAGCAGTACTTC
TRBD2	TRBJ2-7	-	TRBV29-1	CSVVGGGIGYEQYF	TGCAGCGTTGTGGGGGGAGGGATTGGATACGAGCAGTACTTC
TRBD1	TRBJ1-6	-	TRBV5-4	CASSRAGQSSSPLHF	TGTGCCAGCAGCCGTGCGGGACAGAGTAGTTCACCCCTCCACTTT
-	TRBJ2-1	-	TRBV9	CASSVVEVSYNEQFF	TGTGCCAGCAGCGTAGTTGAGGTCTCCTACAATGAGCAGTTCTTC
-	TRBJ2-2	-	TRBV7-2	CASSLSWRGNTGELFF	TGTGCCAGCAGCTTATCTTGGCGGGGGAACACCGGGGAGCTGTTTTTT
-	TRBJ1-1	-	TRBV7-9	CASSLERAAMNTEAFF	TGTGCCAGCAGCTTAGAAAGGGCAGCGATGAACACTGAAGCTTTCTTT
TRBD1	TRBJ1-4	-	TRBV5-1	CASSRDSDEKLFF	TGCGCCAGCAGCAGGGACAGTGATGAAAAACTGTTTTTT
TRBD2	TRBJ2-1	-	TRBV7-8	CASSLGPGLGPNEQFF	TGTGCCAGCAGCTTAGGTCCGGGACTAGGTCCTAATGAGCAGTTCTTC
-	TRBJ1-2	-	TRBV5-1	CASSLGRAFNYGYTF	TGCGCCAGCAGCTTGGGTAGGGCGTTTAACTATGGCTACACCTTC
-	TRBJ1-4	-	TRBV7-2	CASSLGGGGNNEKLFF	TGTGCCAGCAGCTTAGGTGGAGGGGGGAATAATGAAAAACTGTTTTTT
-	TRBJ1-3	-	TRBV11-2	CASSLDRGTGNTIYF	TGTGCCAGCAGCTTAGACAGGGGTACTGGAAACACCATATATTTT
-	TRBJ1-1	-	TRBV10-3	CAISVGLGKPEAFF	TGTGCCATCAGTGTTGGGTTAGGGAAGCCTGAAGCTTTCTTT
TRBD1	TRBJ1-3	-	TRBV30	CAWMTGGLIYF	TGTGCCTGGATGACAGGGGGACTCATATATTTT
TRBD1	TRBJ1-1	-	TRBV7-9	CASSYGQGMNTEAFF	TGTGCCAGCAGCTACGGACAGGGCATGAACACTGAAGCTTTCTTT
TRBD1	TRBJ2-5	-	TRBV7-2	CASSLDAGTARVQYF	TGTGCCAGCAGCTTAGACGCCGGGACAGCACGTGTCCAGTACTTC
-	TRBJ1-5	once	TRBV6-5	CASRPTFNSNQPQHF	TGTGCCAGCAGGCCAACATTTAATAGCAATCAGCCCCAGCATTTT
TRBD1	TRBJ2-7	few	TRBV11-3	CASSSGQGSSYEQYF	TGTGCCAGCAGCTCCGGACAGGGGAGCTCCTACGAGCAGTACTTC
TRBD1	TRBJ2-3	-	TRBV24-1	CATSDPGQGTDTQYF	TGTGCCACCAGTGATCCGGGACAGGGGACAGATACGCAGTATTTT
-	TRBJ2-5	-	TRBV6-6	CASRSGLQETQYF	TGTGCCAGCAGAAGTGGACTACAAGAGACCCAGTACTTC
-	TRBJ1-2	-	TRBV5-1	CASSLAEGVAGYTF	TGCGCCAGCAGCTTGGCCGAAGGGGTAGCTGGCTACACCTTC
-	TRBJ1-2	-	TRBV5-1	CASSPGDKNYGYTF	TGCGCCAGCAGCCCAGGCGACAAGAACTATGGCTACACCTTC
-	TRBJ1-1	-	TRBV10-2	CASRDTHYTNTEAFF	TGCGCCAGCAGGGACACCCACTACACGAACACTGAAGCTTTCTTT
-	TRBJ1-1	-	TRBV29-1	CSVTSGSTEAFF	TGCAGCGTTACCTCGGGGAGCACTGAAGCTTTCTTT
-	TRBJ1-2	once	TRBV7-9	CASDAGLMGHGYTF	TGTGCCAGTGACGCGGGTCTGATGGGACATGGCTACACCTTC
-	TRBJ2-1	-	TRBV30	CAWAEGNNEQFF	TGTGCCTGGGCCGAGGGAAACAATGAGCAGTTCTTC
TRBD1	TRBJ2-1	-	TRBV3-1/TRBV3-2	CASSQIRDRGRNEQFF	TGTGCCAGCAGCCAAATCCGGGACAGGGGGCGGAATGAGCAGTTCTTC